This TCR beta chain was sequenced during a study of vaccination and CD4 T cells after COVID-19. Study in general: Cells received overlapping spike peptides from SARS-CoV-2, HCoV-NL63, HCoV-OC43 and HCoV-229E as stimulation.

The germline V and J ends were trimmed by 1 base and 4 bases, with 10 bases remaining between them. From germline, CDR1 is SGHTA and CDR2 FQGNSA. The CDR3 is 14 residues long. Details on this clonotype: Its matching antigen is unknown.

At the Johns Hopkins FTIC core, DNA taken from cultured CD4+ T cells was sequenced by way of the Oncomine TCR Beta short-read assay. In TCRdb, the PCR reads were re-called with MiXCR into one record per CDR3 protein. The data show about 8,100 distinct CDR3 sequences, 60% seen once. Sample treatment: 10-day PBMC culture with coronavirus spike peptide pools or control peptides (ViraFEST assay). Each well held 2 million to 2.5 million PBMCs in IL-2 (around 9.7 IU/ml) medium with roughly 11 ug/ml peptide pools. The rearrangement uses TRBV7-2 and TRBJ2-5, with D unclear. The sequencing sample was made of CD4+ T cells from blood, cultured in vitro. The sequence came from a human donor who had recovered from COVID-19. CDR3 sequence (DNA): TGTGCCAGCAGCTTAGTCGCGGCATCAGAGACCCAGTACTTC. This encodes CASSLVAASETQYF. The variable domain in full, with the rest retrieved from reference TRBV7-2 and TRBJ2-5, is GAGVSQSPSNKVTEKGKDVELRCDPISGHTALYWYRQSLGQGLEFLIYFQGNSAPDKSGLPSDRFSAERTGGSVSTLTIQRTQQEDSAVYLCASSLVAASETQYFGPGTRLLVL.